The clone carrying this TCR beta chain was seen more than once but under ten times. The antigen is unknown. TCRdb fed the reads into MiXCR, producing one record per CDR3 protein. The sample has around 770,000 distinct CDR3 sequences, almost 30% seen once. This entry is derived from a study of T cell repertoires in cytomegalovirus infection. Germline V gives CDR1 MDHEN, CDR2 SYDVKM. V was clipped by 6 bases and J by 5 bases, with 14 bases between them. This CDR3 spans 14 amino acids. This chain connects TRBV28 to TRBJ2-1, with D unresolved. Source: cultured CD8+ T cells from PBMCs, taken from culture after CMV antigen stimulation. This TCR was sampled from a human donor in good health (CMV status not recorded). Some clones in this sample may be carry-over from other donors' samples. As DNA, the CDR3 is TGTGCCAGCAGCCCAACCGTCCAGGACAATGAGCAGTTCTTC. Translation gives CASSPTVQDNEQFF.